This entry features one T cell receptor (beta chain) sequence. Its antigen is still unknown. The data were obtained in a study of identical twins. Study-wide points: Conclusions rested on cross-sectional statistics rather than following the same donors. Models, which agreed with sharing between unrelated individuals, nonetheless underestimated the out-of-frame TCR alpha sharing seen in monozygotic twins.

TCRdb passed the 5' RACE reads through MiXCR, listing each CDR3 protein once. The repertoire includes 640,000 or so distinct CDR3 sequences, 6.1% of them detected once, and about 2% sits in the top ten. The source material was naive T cells sorted from blood. The receptor's source is a man aged 18 to 30 in good health.

The CDR3: CASSSRTSGNTYNEQFF. The CDR3, as DNA: TGTGCCAGCAGCTCCCGGACTAGCGGGAATACCTACAATGAGCAGTTCTTC. The chain couples TRBV7-9 to TRBJ2-1; 12 bases are a match to TRBD2. Germline V lookup: CDR1 SEHNR, CDR2 FQNEAQ (reference sequence). CDR3 size: 17 residues. V gave up 4 bases and J gave up 2 bases; unmatched junction bases: 6.